This section outlines one TCR beta chain sequence together with its context. The antigen is undetermined. The sample belongs to a study of T cell repertoires in cytomegalovirus infection. TCRdb processed the reads anew with MiXCR; each CDR3 protein has one entry. This sample yields 560,000 or so distinct CDR3 sequences, of which about 17% are seen a single time; 20% to 30% belongs to the top ten. CDR3 length: 15 amino acids. Germline V gene sequence: CDR1 KGHDR, CDR2 SFDVKD. Trimming removed 6 bases from V and 6 bases from J; junction bases left unmatched: 7. Findings of the study overall: CMV-specific HLA-C-restricted TCR beta clonotypes dominated the ex vivo response.

Sequencing was carried out using CD8+ T cells from PBMCs. V usage is TRBV24-1 and J usage is TRBJ2-2; the match to TRBD2 covers 9 bases. This TCR came from a human donor in good health (CMV status not recorded). Some clones in this sample may be carry-over from other donors' samples. CDR3 sequence reads: CATSNAAGGAGELFF. The CDR3 DNA sequence: TGTGCCACCAGTAATGCAGCGGGGGGCGCCGGGGAGCTGTTTTTT.